The rows below give T cell receptor beta chains drawn from one sample of a study of blood T cell repertoires in COVID-19. Sequencing used immunoSEQ multiplex PCR; TCRdb keeps in-frame clones, though not all of them. The data hold 400,000 to 500,000 clones, with roughly 88% observed a single time. Sequencing input: PBMCs or T cells enriched from blood (not recorded which). The source of these receptors is a woman aged 18-29 years who had been exposed to COVID-19. Both conserved end residues are part of each CDR3. Only some rows state a clone size, as once, few, many or a class for expanded clones.

j_call v_call clone_size cdr3_aa
TRBJ2-3 TRBV5-1 - CASSREADTQYF
TRBJ1-2 TRBV11-2 - CASSLDRTGGGYTF
TRBJ1-2 TRBV15 - CATSNKMAGQNYGYTF
TRBJ2-1 TRBV18 - CASSPPRLGTRNEQFF
TRBJ2-7 TRBV6-5 - CASSSERGTSYEQYF
TRBJ2-5 TRBV3-1/TRBV3-2 - CASSQEPGGGERETQYF
TRBJ1-1 TRBV3-1/TRBV3-2 - CASTRGLENTEAFF
TRBJ2-3 TRBV9 - CASSEPLTSGGDTDTQYF
TRBJ1-3 TRBV7-8 - CASSLFAGTSAGNTIYF
TRBJ1-4 TRBV3-1/TRBV3-2 - CASSQGSLGNEKLFF
TRBJ1-5 TRBV2 - CASSETDRWGQPQHF
TRBJ2-1 TRBV25-1 - CASSAPEEEVYNEQFF
TRBJ1-3 TRBV3-1/TRBV3-2 - CASSQFAGSHSGNTIYF
TRBJ1-4 TRBV28 - CASSQSRGGANEKLFF
TRBJ1-4 TRBV7-9 - CASSPPGTGHEKLFF
TRBJ1-2 TRBV19 - CASNEARGDYGYTF
TRBJ2-1 TRBV9 - CASSTHEQFF
TRBJ1-2 TRBV7-9 few CASSLRGGNYGYTF
TRBJ1-5 TRBV27 - CASSLIPVGNQPQHF
TRBJ1-1 TRBV11-3 - CAGEDRKTFF
TRBJ2-1 TRBV3-1/TRBV3-2 - CASSQRRARASGRPTNNEQFF
TRBJ2-1 TRBV28 - CASSLRGGRASRNEQFF
TRBJ2-2 TRBV5-4 - CASSSGRVAGELFF
TRBJ2-5 TRBV6-5 - CASTGQIQETQYF
TRBJ2-3 TRBV4-1 - CASSQVGSGASTDTQYF
TRBJ1-1 TRBV12-5 - CASAPLTGPTEAFF
TRBJ2-3 TRBV11-2 once CASSDRDRGSADTQYF
TRBJ2-1 TRBV11-3 once CASSLGPPRGGAYNEQFF
TRBJ2-7 TRBV13 - CASSLTSGGTNYEQYF
TRBJ2-2 TRBV10-2 - CASSGRDRVAGELFF
TRBJ1-4 TRBV10-3 - CAISEDGGLGEKLFF
TRBJ2-3 TRBV3-1/TRBV3-2 - CASSRVGLSTDTQYF
TRBJ1-4 TRBV6-5 - CASSYSKGQGEEKLFF
TRBJ1-2 TRBV9 - CASSDGDRASEGYTF
TRBJ2-6 TRBV27 once CASSLAGGNSGANVLTF
TRBJ1-3 TRBV18 - CASSSSGNPGNTIYF
TRBJ2-5 TRBV15 - CATSRTSGGAAETQYF
TRBJ1-4 TRBV4-3 - CASSQDANRGSEKLFF
TRBJ2-2 TRBV6-5 - CASTQWEKNTGELFF
TRBJ2-3 TRBV9 - CASSARPTVAGRTDTQYF
TRBJ1-1 TRBV5-4 few CASSSSRWVKNTEAFF
TRBJ2-5 TRBV15 - CATSRDLVAGGRETQYF
TRBJ1-3 TRBV5-1 - CASSFDTTSGNTIYF
TRBJ2-7 TRBV5-4 - CASSLDEGPYEQYF
TRBJ1-5 TRBV6-5 - CASGQHNQPQHF
TRBJ1-2 TRBV27 - CASSLVRGLNYGYTF
TRBJ1-2 TRBV6-5 - CASNPQGRNYGYTF
TRBJ2-2 TRBV5-1 - CASSVLGQGNTGELFF
TRBJ2-7 TRBV5-5 - CASSSPPDTLGGDEQYF
TRBJ2-1 TRBV7-9 - CASSLAASGGTYNEQFF